Given below is one T cell receptor (beta chain) in context. This clonotype registers as large (0.1 to 1%) by frequency; no count is noted. Its antigen target is currently unknown. Before TCRbeta sequencing, fluorescence-activated cell sorting was used to enrich five KLR/GPR56-defined CD4+ populations. TCRbeta repertoires of five CD4+ T-cell subsets defined by KLRB1, KLRG1, GPR56 and KLRF1 expression were sequenced to test a linear memory differentiation pathway. TCR-sequenced cells came from peripheral blood of healthy control individuals, reported as five donors in the TCRbeta analysis figure. Heparinized peripheral blood was collected, and every sample was processed within one hour of retrieval. Blood was diluted 1:2 in PBS, and peripheral blood mononuclear cells were then isolated from the diluted blood at room temperature by Biocoll density gradient centrifugation. Before flow sorting, CD4+ T cells were magnetically enriched from freshly isolated PBMCs using anti-CD4 MicroBeads. A BD FACSAria II was used to sort CD4+ T cells, enriched from the PBMCs of healthy donors, according to marker expression. Surface staining used anti-KLRB1 clone 191B8, anti-KLRF1 clone 4A4.D10 and anti-KLRG1 clone REA261 antibodies from Miltenyi Biotec.

The data are from a study of GPR56 and killer-like receptors on CD4 memory cells (dated by TCRdb to between 2017 and 2020). Some background on the complete study: According to the study's proposal, human CD4+ memory T-cell differentiation and cytokine production potential are marked by the progressive acquisition of KLRB1, KLRG1, GPR56 and then KLRF1. The study described its healthy blood donors as age-matched to the liver disease patients, who had a median age of 68 years. General conclusions and limits of the study: Rather than full repertoires, the diversity and similarity analyses used only the 100 most expanded clones in each population. Clonal frequency was low in the marker-negative population and increased progressively along the proposed pathway, with TCRbeta diversity decreasing accordingly. TCR repertoire overlap was especially strong between late populations 4 and 5, and population 3 also partly overlapped. Clones dominating late populations 4 and 5 were also found in early populations 1 and 2, and this finding was taken by the authors as evidence for linear differentiation.

Reads for this sample came from an Illumina HiSeq 2500. The recombined TCRbeta locus was amplified by a previously published PCR protocol to build sequencing libraries. From the authors' description of their analysis: Any read whose average quality score fell below 30 was discarded, and IMSEQ was used to process the reads that remained. Vbeta gene, Jbeta gene and CDR3 amino acid sequence were used to define clonotypes. To quantify how much the repertoires of different populations overlapped, the Morisita-Horn index was computed on the top 100 expanded clones. Clonal diversity was assessed with Rényi diversity profiles calculated on the top 100 expanded clones. The reads were reprocessed in TCRdb, with one entry per CDR3 protein sequence and no accompanying DNA. The V and J calls come from TCRdb's annotation, not from the publication. The sample table records about 2,400 distinct CDR3 sequences. Roughly 3.7% of the sample is in the top ten clones.

CDR1 and CDR2 are drawn from the germline V gene: KGHDR, SFDVKD. Taken from cysteine to phenylalanine, the CDR3 has 18 residues. DNA was not recorded. The sequenced material came from memory CD4+ T cells from blood. The rearrangement combines TRBV24-1 with TRBJ1-5; TCRdb gives TRBD1 as the D gene, but with no DNA this cannot be confirmed. This clonotype was obtained from a human donor in good health. The CDR3 region has the sequence CATSGARGEINSNQPQHF.